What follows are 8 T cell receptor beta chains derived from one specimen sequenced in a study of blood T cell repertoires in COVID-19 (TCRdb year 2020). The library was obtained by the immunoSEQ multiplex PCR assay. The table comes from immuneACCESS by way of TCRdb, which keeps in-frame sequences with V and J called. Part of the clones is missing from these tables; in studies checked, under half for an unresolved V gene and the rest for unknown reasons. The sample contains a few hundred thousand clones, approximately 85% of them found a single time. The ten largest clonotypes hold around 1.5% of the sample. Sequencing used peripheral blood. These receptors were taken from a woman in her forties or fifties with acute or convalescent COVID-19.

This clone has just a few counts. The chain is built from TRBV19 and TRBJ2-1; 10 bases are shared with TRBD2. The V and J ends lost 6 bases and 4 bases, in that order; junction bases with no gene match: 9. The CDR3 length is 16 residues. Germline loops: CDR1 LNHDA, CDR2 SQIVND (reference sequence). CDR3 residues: CASSISGTSEYNEQFF. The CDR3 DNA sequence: TGTGCCAGTAGCATATCCGGGACTAGCGAGTACAATGAGCAGTTCTTC.

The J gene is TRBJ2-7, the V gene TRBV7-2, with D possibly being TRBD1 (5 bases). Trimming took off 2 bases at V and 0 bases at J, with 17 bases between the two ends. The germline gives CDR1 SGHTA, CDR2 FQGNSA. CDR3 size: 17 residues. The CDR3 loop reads CASSLTGQSSFSYEQYF. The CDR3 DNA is TGTGCCAGCAGCTTAACCGGACAAAGTTCGTTCTCCTACGAGCAGTACTTC.

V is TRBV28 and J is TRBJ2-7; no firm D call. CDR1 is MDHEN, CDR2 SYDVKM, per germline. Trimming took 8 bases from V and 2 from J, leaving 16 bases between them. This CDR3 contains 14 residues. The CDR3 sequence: CASGAATIPYEQYF. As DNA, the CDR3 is TGTGCCAGCGGCGCGGCCACGATTCCCTACGAGCAGTACTTC.

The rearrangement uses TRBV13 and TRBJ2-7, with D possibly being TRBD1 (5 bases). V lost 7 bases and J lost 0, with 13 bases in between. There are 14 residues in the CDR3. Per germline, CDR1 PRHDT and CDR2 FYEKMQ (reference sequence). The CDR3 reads CASTRTGDSYEQYF. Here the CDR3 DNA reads TGTGCCAGCACCAGAACAGGTGACTCCTACGAGCAGTACTTC. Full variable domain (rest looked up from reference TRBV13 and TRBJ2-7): AAGVIQSPRHLIKEKRETATLKCYPIPRHDTVYWYQQGPGQDPQFLISFYEKMQSDKGSIPDRFSAQQFSDYHSELNMSSLELGDSALYFCASTRTGDSYEQYFGPGTRLTVT.

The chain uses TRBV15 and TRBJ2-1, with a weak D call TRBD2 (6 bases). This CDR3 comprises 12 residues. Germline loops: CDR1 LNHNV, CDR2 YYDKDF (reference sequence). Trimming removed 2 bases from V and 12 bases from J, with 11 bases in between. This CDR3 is CATSRPMGGQFF. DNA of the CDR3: TGTGCCACCAGCAGACCTATGGGAGGGCAGTTCTTC.

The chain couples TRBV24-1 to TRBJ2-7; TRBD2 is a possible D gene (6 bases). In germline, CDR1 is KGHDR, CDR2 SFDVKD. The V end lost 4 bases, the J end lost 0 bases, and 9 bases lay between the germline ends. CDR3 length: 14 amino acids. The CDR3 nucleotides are TGTGCCACCAGTGACGGCGGGGTCTCCTACGAGCAGTACTTC. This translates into CATSDGGVSYEQYF.

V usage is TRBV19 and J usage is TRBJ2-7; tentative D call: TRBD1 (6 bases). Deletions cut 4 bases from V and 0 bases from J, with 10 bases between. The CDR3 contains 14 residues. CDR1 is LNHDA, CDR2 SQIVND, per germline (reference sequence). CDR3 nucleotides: TGTGCCAGTAGTAAAGGGGGAAGCTCCTACGAGCAGTACTTC. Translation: CASSKGGSSYEQYF.

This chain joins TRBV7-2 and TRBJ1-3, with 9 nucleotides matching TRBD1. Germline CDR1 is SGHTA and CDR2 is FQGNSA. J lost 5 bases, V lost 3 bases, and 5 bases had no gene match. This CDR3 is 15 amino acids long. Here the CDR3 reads CASSFSGTGRNTIYF. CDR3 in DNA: TGTGCCAGCAGCTTCTCCGGGACAGGGCGAAACACCATATATTTT.